Here is one T cell receptor (beta chain) with its context. This clone was seen more than once but under ten times. Its antigen has not been determined. The record has no base qualities; no much larger clone is one base away. This entry comes from a study of beta chain features in type 1 diabetes (dated by TCRdb to about 2018). Study-wide context: Mean age, gender distribution, total cell number and subset yield were not different between patients and healthy donors. Whereas all 28 donors provided naive and central memory subsets, regulatory and stem cell-like memory subsets were isolated from just 8 patients and about 8 healthy donors. The study compared TCRB repertoires of sorted circulating CD4+ T cell subsets between recently diagnosed type 1 diabetes patients and matched healthy donors. A total of 90 million to 130 million sorted cells were examined across all samples, and a strong correlation was observed between cell number per subset and RNA yield.

The entire isolated RNA was reverse transcribed using the High Capacity cDNA Reverse Transcription Kit, and thus expressed TCRB transcripts were sequenced. Deep immunoSEQ sequencing was applied to naive, central memory and regulatory T cell samples, giving an average of roughly 3.6 million total reads per sample. After sorted cells were lysed in RLT buffer, RNA was extracted with DNase-treated RNeasy Micro or Mini kits, with the choice depending on cell number. Each cell subset was processed on its own to prevent cross-contamination, while patient and healthy donor samples were processed together. The immunoSEQ multiplex PCR was used to amplify TCRB sequences from cDNA, yielding 87-bp fragments that span the CDR3 region. Sequencing of the amplicons was performed on the Illumina HiSeq platform. Regarding the original processing steps: Synthetic template baselines were used to correct PCR bias computationally, reads within Hamming distance 2 were collapsed, and singletons that could not be merged were discarded. Reads were aligned against IMGT to assign V, D and J genes, CDR3 length and insertions or deletions at six rearrangement sites. Clonotype counts were normalized to sorted cell number within each subset before computing true diversity and Gini coefficients with the tcR R package. The overlap coefficient, calculated on TCRB nucleotide sequences, was used to quantify repertoire sharing. As a proxy for the pre-selection repertoire, out-of-frame TCRB sequences from naive cells were analyzed. Sourced from immuneACCESS, this table was stored by TCRdb with only in-frame sequences that have V and J called. A share of the clones is absent; for the studies checked, an unresolved V gene accounts for under half, and the remainder has no known explanation. Clonal size and the V and J genes are those of that table, whereas D and trimming came from the DNA. In this sample the table shows roughly 500,000 clones, about 10% of which occur a single time. Of the sample, around 0.05% falls within the top ten clones.

From each donor, a single peripheral blood sample of approximately 0.11 L on average was drawn into heparinised tubes. A BD FACSAria II and a panel including CD45RO, CCR7, CD25, CD127, CD95 and CD27 were used to sort naive, central memory, regulatory and stem cell-like memory CD4+ T cells. Every sorted population had a purity above 95%. PBMCs were isolated right away by Lymphoprep density gradient centrifugation and were stained directly, without culture. So that batch effects would be minimized, each experiment stained and sorted samples in pairs, pairing one healthy donor with one patient. The research as a whole found: Because small numbers of individuals were included in the HLA sub-analyses, any influence of HLA type on TCRB rearrangement was left unresolved. Because cDNA was sequenced instead of genomic DNA, activated cells with high expression could be over-represented, although the groups did not differ in activation or CD3 levels. At VDJ recombination sites, patients with type 1 diabetes made fewer insertions and deleted more nucleotides, a pattern implying thymic rearrangement abnormalities. The naive, central memory and regulatory TCRB repertoires appeared to resemble one another more closely among patients than among healthy donors. Type 1 diabetes patients showed a moderate but significant shortening of TCRB CDR3 length in all four CD4+ subsets. Shorter templates might have been favored by PCR, but patient and control samples were amplified and corrected together, so both groups would have been affected equally by any skew.

The clonotype originates from a woman aged 18-29 years in good health. The sequencing input was naive CD4+ T cells from blood. This specimen's cell subset or site label, interpreted: true naive CD4+ T cells.

The DNA reads as follows: TGTGCCTGGAGCCTGACTAGCGGGATCCAAGAGACCCAGTACTTC. Translated, it reads CAWSLTSGIQETQYF. This chain joins TRBV30 to TRBJ2-5; 11 central bases correspond to TRBD2. Germline trimming amounts to 3 bases on V and 1 base on J, with 4 as the count of junction bases outside the gene matches. From the cysteine up to the phenylalanine, the CDR3 has a length of 15 residues. Of all the DNA, just the CDR3 is kept, 45 bases in frame from base 1. CDR1 and CDR2 are drawn from the germline V gene (reference sequence): GTSNPN, SVGIG.